The 15 T cell receptor beta chains presented below share a single source sample, sequenced in a study of PD-1 blockade in classical Hodgkin lymphoma. Described time point: newly diagnosed, previously untreated cHL patient sample. Some clones are missing from TCRdb's copy, which holds only in-frame ones; the method was immunoSEQ multiplex PCR. The sample shows around 50,000 clones, just over 90% of them seen only once. Sequencing was carried out using peripheral blood mononuclear cells (PBMCs). Receptors were obtained from a human donor with classical Hodgkin lymphoma.

The rearrangement links TRBV25-1 to TRBJ2-1; TRBD1 matches at 10 bases. Germline V CDR1 and CDR2: MGHDK, SYGVNS. This CDR3 has 15 amino acids. J gave up 9 bases and V 8 bases, and 13 bases lay outside the gene matches. The CDR3 DNA reads as TGTGCCAGCTGCCCGATGGGACAGGGGATGGGTGAGCAGTTCTTC. This gives the protein CASCPMGQGMGEQFF.

The rearrangement links TRBV7-6 to TRBJ2-3; TRBD2 agrees at 7 bases. Germline V gives CDR1 SGHVS, CDR2 FNYEAQ. After removal of 1 base from V and 2 bases from J, the junction contained 9 bases not matched to a gene. This CDR3 spans 17 amino acids. The CDR3, as DNA: TGTGCCAGCAGCTTAGGGCCCCAGAGCGGGAACACAGATACGCAGTATTTT. The encoded protein is CASSLGPQSGNTDTQYF.

This clone was detected a few times. CDR3 sequence reads: CASSEALRREGDTQYF. In nucleotides, the CDR3 is TGTGCCAGCAGTGAAGCGCTGAGGCGGGAGGGGGATACGCAGTATTTT. The chain combines TRBV2 with TRBJ2-3; TRBD2 aligns across 9 bases. J lost 6 bases, V lost 0 bases, and 7 bases had no gene match. Germline CDR1 SNHLY, CDR2 FYNNEI. This CDR3 region has 16 residues.

The chain employs TRBV5-5 and TRBJ1-5; D uncertain. The CDR3 has 14 residues. Trimming took off 5 bases at V and 0 bases at J, with 9 bases between the two ends. Germline loops: CDR1 SGHKS, CDR2 YYEKEE (reference sequence). In DNA, the CDR3 is TGTGCCAGCAGTCAGAGCCTTAGCAATCAGCCCCAGCATTTT. Protein product: CASSQSLSNQPQHF.

This chain links TRBV28 with TRBJ1-5; 7 nucleotides align to TRBD1. Trimming cost V 7 bases and J 2 bases; bases outside gene matches: 5. Germline loops: CDR1 MDHEN, CDR2 SYDVKM. This CDR3 is built from 14 residues. CDR3 DNA: TGTGCCAGCACCCCAGGACAGGGCAATCAGCCCCAGCATTTT. Translated, it gives CASTPGQGNQPQHF.

The chain is built from TRBV6-5 and TRBJ1-2; a possible D gene is TRBD1 (6 bases). CDR3 length: 13 residues. The ends were cut back, 2 bases at V and 4 bases at J, with 8 bases in the middle. Germline V lookup: CDR1 MNHEY, CDR2 SVGAGI. The CDR3 nucleotides are TGTGCCAGCAGTTACGAGGGGGGCTATGGCTACACCTTC. This codes for CASSYEGGYGYTF.

The rearrangement joins TRBV28 to TRBJ2-7; the D gene could be TRBD1 or TRBD2 (5 bases each). The length of the CDR3 is 15 residues. V was shortened by 5 bases and J by 7 bases, with 21 bases between the two germline ends. Germline CDR1 reads MDHEN; CDR2 reads SYDVKM. CDR3 protein: CASSRPGTLSSEQYF. CDR3 bases: TGTGCCAGCAGTAGACCCGGGACCCTGAGCAGTGAGCAGTACTTC.

This chain joins TRBV18 and TRBJ2-1, with TRBD2 matching over 13 bases. With V trimmed by 3 bases and J by 5 bases, 4 bases remained unmatched. The V gene's germline CDR1 is KGHSH and CDR2 LQKENI. The CDR3 runs 16 residues. The CDR3 loop is CASSPGTSGANNEQFF. For the CDR3, the DNA is TGTGCCAGCTCACCCGGGACTAGCGGGGCTAACAATGAGCAGTTCTTC.

The CDR3 DNA is TGCAGTGCTAGGAAGCAGGCTAAGTTCTTC. Translating it yields CSARKQAKFF. The chain has TRBV20-1 and TRBJ2-1; D gene uncertain. V lost 3 bases to trimming and J lost 14 bases, with 11 bases between them. The CDR3 loop spans 10 amino acids. The germline CDR1 and CDR2 sequences are DFQATT and SNEGSKA (reference sequence).

J is TRBJ1-5 and V is TRBV5-5; D is uncertain. This CDR3 contains 15 residues. The germline V gene has CDR1 SGHKS and CDR2 YYEKEE (reference sequence). The ends were cut back, 0 bases at V and 0 bases at J, with 7 bases in the middle. CDR3 amino acids: CASSLGQISNQPQHF. The CDR3 DNA reads as TGTGCCAGCAGCTTGGGGCAGATTAGCAATCAGCCCCAGCATTTT.

The V gene is TRBV5-1, the J gene TRBJ2-1; possibly TRBD2 for D (6 bases). V shed 5 bases and J shed 6 bases, with 18 bases lying between them. CDR3 size: 15 residues. Germline CDR1 is SGHRS and CDR2 is YFSETQ. CDR3 sequence (DNA): TGCGCCAGCAGTGACGTAGGGACTGGACGCAATGAGCAGTTCTTC. Its translation is CASSDVGTGRNEQFF.

This clone was picked up one time. The chain combines TRBV7-2 with TRBJ2-7; D is possibly TRBD2 (6 bases). From germline, CDR1 is SGHTA and CDR2 FQGNSA. V was clipped by 0 bases and J by 3 bases, with 15 bases between them. CDR3 length: 16 residues. CDR3: CASSLAGGEVIYEQYF. The CDR3 nucleotides are TGTGCCAGCAGCTTAGCAGGAGGGGAGGTGATCTACGAGCAGTACTTC.

The CDR3 DNA is TGTGCCAGCAGTTCAGGGATCCCCCCTTCAAATGAGCAGTTCTTC. Its protein is CASSSGIPPSNEQFF. V gene TRBV28 combines with J gene TRBJ2-1; a weak D match, TRBD1 (5 bases). Germline-derived CDR1 and CDR2 are MDHEN and SYDVKM. The CDR3 covers 15 residues. V was pared by 4 bases and J by 7 bases, with 17 bases between.

The chain combines TRBV6-1 with TRBJ1-1; D uncertain. The CDR3 extends over 12 amino acids. The germline CDR1 and CDR2 sequences are MNHNS and SASEGT. Trimming removed 5 bases at V and 9 bases at J, with 13 bases between. CDR3 nucleotide sequence: TGTGCCAGCAGTCCCATGGGGAGACAAGCTTTCTTT. Translation: CASSPMGRQAFF.

V is TRBV29-1 and J is TRBJ1-1, with D possibly TRBD1 on 5 matching bases. Trimming removed 6 bases from V and 3 bases from J, with 17 bases in between. The CDR3 has 14 amino acids. CDR1 SQVTM and CDR2 ANQGSEA come from the germline V gene. The CDR3 DNA reads TGCAGCGTCTTCCGATTAGGAGGGGACACTGAAGCTTTCTTT. Encoded protein: CSVFRLGGDTEAFF.